This T cell receptor beta chain was sequenced for a study of human T cells and chemical hapten exposure. Whole-study context: Alopecia areata, totalis or universalis affected patients, mainly female.

TCRdb reanalysed the RACE reads using MiXCR and keeps one entry per CDR3 protein. The sample holds more than 60,000 distinct CDR3 sequences, about 9.4% seen once. Per the germline V gene, CDR1 is MRHNA and CDR2 is SNTAGT. This CDR3 is built from 14 residues. Trimming cost V 4 bases and J 4 bases, with 13 bases left between them. Time point described: patch test 2, 6 weeks after DPC sensitization. Treatment in this sample: therapeutic diphenylcyclopropenone sensitization with weekly scalp DPC. Sample: whole blood, taken in connection with sensitization to the hapten diphenylcyclopropenone (DPC). This clonotype was sampled from a woman between 50 and 59 years old with alopecia areata. Some clones in this sample may be carry-over from other donors' samples. The rearrangement links TRBV6-4 to TRBJ1-2; maybe TRBD1 (5 bases). Written as DNA, the CDR3 is TGTGCCAGCAGTGTTTCTGGGGGGTCCTATGGCTACACCTTC. This sequence encodes CASSVSGGSYGYTF.